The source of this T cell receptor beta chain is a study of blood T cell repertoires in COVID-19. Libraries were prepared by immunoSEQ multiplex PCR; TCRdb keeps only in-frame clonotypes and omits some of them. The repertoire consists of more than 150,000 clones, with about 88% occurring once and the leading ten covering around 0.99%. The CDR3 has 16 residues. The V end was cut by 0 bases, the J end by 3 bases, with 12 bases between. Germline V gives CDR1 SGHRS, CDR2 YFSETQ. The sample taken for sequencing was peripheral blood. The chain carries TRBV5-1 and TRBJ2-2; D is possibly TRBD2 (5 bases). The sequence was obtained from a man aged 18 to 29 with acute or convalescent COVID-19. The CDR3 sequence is CASSLVDWEHTGELFF. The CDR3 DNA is TGCGCCAGCAGCTTGGTTGATTGGGAGCACACCGGGGAGCTGTTTTTT.